This T cell receptor (beta chain) was sequenced for a study of T cell repertoires in aging, cancer and after chemotherapy. Peripheral blood genomic DNA, not sorted cells or RNA, was the template. The CDR3 spans 12 residues. CDR1 is MNHNY, CDR2 SVGAGI, per germline (reference sequence). V lost 2 bases and J 6 bases, leaving 5 bases between the germline ends. A mixed TRB-A/B primer pool amplified rearranged TRB by multiplex touch-down PCR. Via MiXCR, TCRdb re-called the multiplex PCR reads, giving one row per CDR3 protein. This sample has approximately 11,000 distinct CDR3 sequences, with around 42% found just once.

The chain combines TRBV6-6 with TRBJ2-1, with D uncertain. This receptor was obtained from a human donor in good health. The specimen sequenced was blood. CDR3 amino acids: CASSYPVNEQFF. The CDR3 region has the DNA TGTGCCAGCAGTTACCCCGTCAATGAGCAGTTCTTC.